These 16 T cell receptor beta chains were all obtained from the same sample, sequenced in a study of blood T cell repertoires in COVID-19. Generated by immunoSEQ multiplex PCR, the TCRdb table keeps only in-frame clones and is missing some. The sample lists approximately 59,000 clones, approximately 82% occurring once. The sequenced sample consisted of peripheral blood. These receptors were collected from a woman aged 80 or older with acute or convalescent COVID-19.

J is TRBJ2-7 and V is TRBV6-5, with 8 bases fitting TRBD2. The CDR3 runs 14 residues. Losses at the gene ends were 5 bases for V and 1 base for J; bases not matched to a gene: 4. CDR1 is MNHEY, CDR2 SVGAGI, per germline. CDR3 region: CASSPSGLSYEQYF. The CDR3 nucleotides read TGTGCCAGCAGTCCTAGCGGGCTTTCCTACGAGCAGTACTTC.

This chain's CDR3 is CSVHASDPYEQYF. CDR3 in DNA: TGCAGCGTTCACGCTAGCGATCCCTACGAGCAGTACTTC. V is TRBV29-1 and J is TRBJ2-7; D is perhaps TRBD2 (6 bases). Trimming pared 5 bases from V and 2 bases from J, leaving 13 bases between. CDR1 is SQVTM, CDR2 ANQGSEA, per germline. The CDR3 is 13 amino acids.

The chain employs TRBV4-3 and TRBJ1-1; no clear D gene. Trimming took 0 bases from V and 3 from J, leaving 14 bases between them. Germline V gives CDR1 LGHNA, CDR2 YSLEER. The length of the CDR3 is 16 residues. The CDR3: CASSQDLLGLHTEAFF. Here the CDR3 DNA reads TGCGCCAGCAGCCAAGACCTGTTGGGCCTGCACACTGAAGCTTTCTTT.

The rearrangement uses TRBV4-2 and TRBJ2-2; 7 nucleotides line up with TRBD2. Unmatched junction bases numbered 10, after V lost 3 bases and J lost 3 bases. Looked up from germline, CDR1 is LGHNA and CDR2 is YNFKEQ. The CDR3 extends over 17 amino acids. The CDR3 DNA follows: TGTGCCAGCAGCCAGGCCCCTAGCGGTCCATACACCGGGGAGCTGTTTTTT. Its translation: CASSQAPSGPYTGELFF.

The chain links TRBV4-1 to TRBJ1-2, with D unresolved. Germline loops: CDR1 MGHRA, CDR2 YSYEKL. Deletions cut 4 bases from V and 0 bases from J, with 9 bases between. The CDR3 contains 14 residues. This chain's CDR3 is CASSPMNSNYGYTF. CDR3 coding DNA: TGCGCCAGCAGCCCCATGAACTCTAACTATGGCTACACCTTC.

The chain carries TRBV7-9 and TRBJ1-3; D unresolved. The CDR3 totals 15 residues. Trimming stripped 6 bases from V and 3 bases from J, with 15 bases between. Germline CDR1 SEHNR, CDR2 FQNEAQ (reference sequence). CDR3 loop: CASSYNPGFGNTIYF. The CDR3 DNA sequence: TGTGCCAGCAGTTACAACCCGGGATTTGGAAACACCATATATTTT.

The chain combines TRBV2 with TRBJ2-1; 9 bases map to TRBD2. The CDR3 consists of 17 residues. With 6 bases clipped from V and 0 bases from J, the junction kept 9 bases outside the gene matches. CDR1 and CDR2 from the germline V gene are SNHLY and FYNNEI. CDR3: CASRWLAGISSYNEQFF. The DNA for the CDR3 is TGTGCCAGCAGGTGGCTAGCGGGGATAAGCTCCTACAATGAGCAGTTCTTC. Full variable domain (missing parts from reference TRBV2 and TRBJ2-1): EPEVTQTPSHQVTQMGQEVILRCVPISNHLYFYWYRQILGQKVEFLVSFYNNEISEKSEIFDDQFSVERPDGSNFTLKIRSTKLEDSAMYFCASRWLAGISSYNEQFFGPGTRLTVL.

This sequence joins TRBV27 and TRBJ2-3; D gene uncertain. CDR3 length equals 13 residues. CDR1 is MNHEY, CDR2 SMNVEV, per germline (reference sequence). V lost 1 base, J lost 5 bases, and 7 bases lay in between. The CDR3 sequence: CASSLWARDTQYF. The CDR3 coding sequence is TGTGCCAGCAGTTTATGGGCGCGAGATACGCAGTATTTT.

J is TRBJ2-3 and V is TRBV30; D is uncertain. The CDR3 runs 14 residues. Looked up from germline, CDR1 is GTSNPN and CDR2 is SVGIG (reference sequence). Deletions cut 3 bases from V and 3 bases from J, with 13 bases between. The DNA of the CDR3 is TGTGCCTGGAGGTTGGTGAGGCATACAGATACGCAGTATTTT. Translated: CAWRLVRHTDTQYF.

The rearrangement joins TRBV5-6 to TRBJ2-5; 8 bases map to TRBD2. The CDR3 is 14 amino acids. From germline, CDR1 is SGHDT and CDR2 YYEEEE. Trimming removed 2 bases from V and 4 bases from J; junction bases left unmatched: 4. The CDR3 loop reads CASSLTTSGETQYF. DNA for the CDR3: TGTGCCAGCAGCTTAACTACTAGCGGAGAGACCCAGTACTTC.

The chain carries TRBV4-3 and TRBJ1-1; D gene unclear. The V gene's germline CDR1 is LGHNA and CDR2 YSLEER. CDR3 length: 14 amino acids. Trimming pared 0 bases from V and 11 bases from J, leaving 16 bases between. CDR3 sequence: CASSQEEASVGAFF. As DNA, the CDR3 is TGCGCCAGCAGCCAAGAAGAAGCGTCTGTTGGCGCTTTCTTT.

The chain has TRBV7-9 and TRBJ2-3; 8 bases agree with TRBD2. The CDR3 totals 16 residues. Looked up from germline, CDR1 is SEHNR and CDR2 is FQNEAQ (reference sequence). The junction had 7 bases not matched to a gene; V was cut back by 1 base and J by 4 bases. This CDR3 reads CASSLGGGRTPDTQYF. Here the CDR3 DNA reads TGTGCCAGCAGCTTAGGTGGCGGGAGGACTCCAGATACGCAGTATTTT.

The chain is built from TRBV3-1 (or the pseudogene TRBV3-2) and TRBJ2-5; tentative D call: TRBD1 (6 bases). Germline-derived CDR1 and CDR2 are LGHDT and YNNKEL (reference sequence). Trimming removed 5 bases from V and 5 bases from J, with 12 bases in between. CDR3 length: 13 amino acids. The CDR3 loop reads CASSWGQGETQYF. CDR3 nucleotides: TGTGCCAGCAGCTGGGGGCAGGGGGAGACCCAGTACTTC.

The V gene is TRBV5-3, the J gene TRBJ2-7; TRBD2 agrees at 10 bases. TRBV5-3 is treated as an ORF (open reading frame) with a function not yet certain. With V trimmed by 0 bases and J by 1 base, 4 bases remained unmatched. The CDR3 is made up of 16 amino acids. CDR3 residues: CARSLVLAGGSYEQYF. CDR3 DNA: TGTGCCAGAAGCTTGGTGTTAGCGGGAGGTTCCTACGAGCAGTACTTC.

The chain combines TRBV3-1 (or the pseudogene TRBV3-2) with TRBJ2-1; 13 bases fit TRBD2. Per germline, CDR1 LGHDT and CDR2 YNNKEL (reference sequence). CDR3 length equals 17 residues. Trimming removed 4 bases from V and 4 bases from J; junction bases left unmatched: 7. The CDR3 sequence: CASSRTSGGAKYNEQFF. The CDR3 DNA reads TGTGCCAGCAGCCGTACTAGCGGGGGGGCGAAATACAATGAGCAGTTCTTC.

The V gene is TRBV28, the J gene TRBJ1-2, with D tentatively TRBD1 (6 bases). V shed 5 bases and J shed 2 bases, with 12 bases lying between them. The CDR3 sequence is 14 residues long. Germline-derived CDR1 and CDR2 are MDHEN and SYDVKM. The CDR3 reads CASSTGQTNYGYTF. As DNA, the CDR3 is TGTGCCAGCAGTACGGGACAAACAAACTATGGCTACACCTTC.